One T cell receptor (beta chain) is described in this entry. Its specificity is unknown. This entry belongs to a study of blood T cells in healthy people across ages. The study's findings and limits: Researchers said unsorted PBMCs prevented a conclusive naive versus antigen-experienced comparison. The long-lived group displayed more naive CD4+ cells, plus higher diversity, than the aged donors did.

The use of a sample-barcoded 5' primer and a J-beta primer mix characterized a second PCR of about 7 to 12 cycles. TCRdb passed the 5' RACE reads through MiXCR, listing each CDR3 protein once. The sample shows under 800,000 distinct CDR3 sequences, roughly 47% of them seen only once. CDR1 and CDR2 (germline): DFQATT, SNEGSKA (reference sequence). The CDR3 runs 12 residues. Between the trimmed V and J ends, which lost 6 bases and 6 bases, there was a span of 14 bases. The V call is TRBV20-1, the J call TRBJ2-5; D not resolved. The material sequenced was blood. This clonotype was obtained from an older woman in good health. CDR3 region: CSAIAVRKTQYF. DNA for the CDR3: TGCAGTGCAATAGCCGTTCGGAAGACCCAGTACTTC.